The next 7 T cell receptor beta chains were all read from a single sample in a study of control samples from healthy donors and cancer patients (dated by TCRdb to about 2020). Library generation was performed with the immunoSEQ multiplex PCR assay. TCRdb provides this immuneACCESS table in a form limited to in-frame rearrangements. Some clones are lacking; in checked studies, under half of them reflect an unresolved V gene, and why the rest are absent is not known. The sample table contains 100,000 to 130,000 clones; only one count was recorded for around 80% of them. The top ten hold around 6.6% of the sample. Sequenced sample: blood. These receptors all come from a man aged 18 to 30 in good health.

This clone occurred once. This rearrangement joins TRBV6-2 or TRBV6-3 to TRBJ2-1; D is uncertain. The ends were cut back, 0 bases at V and 8 bases at J, with 5 bases in the middle. Per the germline V gene, CDR1 is MNHEY and CDR2 is SVGEGT. The CDR3 extends over 12 amino acids. The CDR3 is CASSYSLDEQFF. The CDR3 DNA reads as TGTGCCAGCAGTTACTCCCTGGATGAGCAGTTCTTC.

Details on this clone: Compared with germline, one end of the junction differs, possibly owing to a read error. This chain uses TRBV7-7 with TRBJ1-2; D uncertain. CDR3 length: 19 amino acids. Germline CDR1 and CDR2: SSHAT and FNYEAQ (reference sequence). CDR3 loop: CASSLQLDGTGIRPYGYTF. CDR3 nucleotides: TGTGCTAGCAGCTTACAATTGGACGGTACGGGAATACGCCCTTATGGCTACACCTTC. The full variable domain, with the rest looked up from reference TRBV7-7 and TRBJ1-2, is GAGVSQSPRYKVTKRGQDVTLRCDPISSHATLYWYQQALGQGPEFLTYFNYEAQPDKSGLPSDRFSAERPEGSISTLTIQRTEQRDSAMYRCASSLQLDGTGIRPYGYTFGSGTRLTVV.

This clone was seen only a few times. The rearrangement uses TRBV18 and TRBJ1-2; TRBD1 agrees at 10 bases. V trimming: 4 bases; J trimming: 4 bases; junction bases outside the gene matches: 12. Germline assignment: CDR1 KGHSH and CDR2 LQKENI. The CDR3 length is 17 residues. CDR3 amino acids: CASSQDRGPGALYGYTF. The CDR3 nucleotides are TGTGCCAGCTCACAAGACAGGGGGCCCGGGGCCCTCTATGGCTACACCTTC. Looking up the rest from reference TRBV18 and TRBJ1-2 gives the full variable domain: NAGVMQNPRHLVRRRGQEARLRCSPMKGHSHVYWYRQLPEEGLKFMVYLQKENIIDESGMPKERFSAEFPKEGPSILRIQQVVRGDSAAYFCASSQDRGPGALYGYTFGSGTRLTVV.

This rearrangement joins TRBV4-2 to TRBJ1-1; D might be TRBD1 (5 bases). This CDR3 spans 13 amino acids. The ends were cut back, 1 base at V and 7 bases at J, with 10 bases in the middle. Germline loops: CDR1 LGHNA, CDR2 YNFKEQ. CDR3 loop: CASSQGGTIEAFF. The CDR3 DNA is TGTGCCAGCAGCCAAGGAGGGACTATTGAAGCTTTCTTT.

The chain couples TRBV3-1 (or the pseudogene TRBV3-2) to TRBJ2-1, with TRBD1 identical over 12 bases. There are 21 residues in the CDR3. The J segment lost 2 bases and the V segment lost 3 bases, leaving 17 bases of the junction unmatched. Germline CDR1 is LGHDT and CDR2 is YNNKEL (reference sequence). The CDR3: CASSHSSPGQGASGAYNEQFF. The DNA for the CDR3 is TGTGCCAGCAGCCACAGTTCCCCGGGACAGGGGGCGAGTGGGGCCTACAATGAGCAGTTCTTC.

There are a few counts of this clone. V gene TRBV5-1 combines with J gene TRBJ1-6; D unclear. Trimming left V 0 bases short and J 9 bases short, with 7 bases between. Germline V gives CDR1 SGHRS, CDR2 YFSETQ. The CDR3 is made up of 13 amino acids. CDR3 nucleotides: TGCGCCAGCAGCTTGGAAGAACTTTCACCCCTCCACTTT. This codes for CASSLEELSPLHF.

This chain links TRBV6-5 with TRBJ2-5; D not resolved. Between the trimmed V and J ends, which lost 9 bases and 3 bases, there was a span of 17 bases. There are 14 residues in the CDR3. CDR1 is MNHEY, CDR2 SVGAGI, per germline. CDR3: CASDDVRREETQYF. The CDR3 bases are TGTGCCAGTGATGACGTCCGCCGGGAAGAGACCCAGTACTTC.